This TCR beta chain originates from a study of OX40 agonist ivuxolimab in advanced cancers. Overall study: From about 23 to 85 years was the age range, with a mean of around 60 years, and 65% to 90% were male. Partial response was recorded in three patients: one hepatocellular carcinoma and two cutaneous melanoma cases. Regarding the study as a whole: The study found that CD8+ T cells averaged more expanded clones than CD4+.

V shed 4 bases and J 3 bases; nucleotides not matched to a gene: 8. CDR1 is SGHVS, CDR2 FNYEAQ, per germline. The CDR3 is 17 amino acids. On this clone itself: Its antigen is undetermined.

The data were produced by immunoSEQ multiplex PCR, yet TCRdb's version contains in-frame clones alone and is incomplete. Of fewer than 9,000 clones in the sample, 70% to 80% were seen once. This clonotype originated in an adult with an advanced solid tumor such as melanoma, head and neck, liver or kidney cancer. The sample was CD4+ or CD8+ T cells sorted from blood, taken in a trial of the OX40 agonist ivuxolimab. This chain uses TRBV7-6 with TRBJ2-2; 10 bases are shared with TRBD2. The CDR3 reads CASSSFIAGGYTGELFF. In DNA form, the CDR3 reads TGTGCCAGCAGCTCCTTTATAGCGGGGGGCTACACCGGGGAGCTGTTTTTT.